Listed below are T cell receptor beta chains from one sample, sequenced in a study of CD8+ T cells in alopecia areata. Assay: immunoSEQ multiplex PCR; the TCRdb copy retains only in-frame clones and omits some. The sample includes almost 250,000 clones, about 68% of them seen just once. This material consisted of CD4+ T cells sorted from blood, taken at week 0. These receptors were obtained from a human donor with alopecia areata. CDR3s include the opening cysteine and the closing phenylalanine or tryptophan. The D gene is left open where the match is weak. Size is stated for part of the rows, as once, few or many counts, or as a class when the clone is expanded.

CDR3 protein,CDR3 DNA,D gene,clone size,J gene,V gene
CASSVAPTNTGELFF,TGTGCCAGCAGCGTAGCGCCTACAAACACCGGGGAGCTGTTTTTT,.,.,TRBJ2-2,TRBV9
CATSRGKGVEDTQYF,TGTGCCACCAGCAGGGGAAAGGGGGTCGAAGATACGCAGTATTTT,.,.,TRBJ2-3,TRBV15
CASSLGIYEQYF,TGTGCCAGCAGCTTAGGGATTTACGAGCAGTACTTC,.,.,TRBJ2-7,TRBV11-2
CSVWDRETQYF,TGCAGCGTTTGGGACAGGGAGACCCAGTACTTC,TRBD1,.,TRBJ2-5,TRBV29-1
CSATTGSGDTQYF,TGCAGCGCTACGACAGGGTCAGGAGATACGCAGTATTTT,TRBD1,.,TRBJ2-3,TRBV29-1
CSAKGLAGGGETQYF,TGCAGCGCCAAAGGACTAGCGGGGGGCGGGGAGACCCAGTACTTC,TRBD2,.,TRBJ2-5,TRBV29-1
CASSPQGNYGYTF,TGTGCCAGCAGCCCACAGGGGAACTATGGCTACACCTTC,TRBD1,.,TRBJ1-2,TRBV6-5
CASSSRDRAGGYTF,TGTGCCAGCAGCTCTCGGGACAGGGCCGGTGGCTACACCTTC,TRBD1,.,TRBJ1-2,TRBV7-2
CASRGGQGFYEQYF,TGTGCCAGCAGGGGCGGACAGGGTTTCTACGAGCAGTACTTC,TRBD1,.,TRBJ2-7,TRBV6-6
CAWSVGLQETQYF,TGTGCCTGGAGTGTAGGACTTCAAGAGACCCAGTACTTC,.,few,TRBJ2-5,TRBV30
CAWRLGWTEAFF,TGTGCCTGGAGGTTAGGATGGACTGAAGCTTTCTTT,.,few,TRBJ1-1,TRBV30
CASSGGRGRSEETQYF,TGTGCCAGCAGTGGCGGGCGGGGCCGGTCGGAGGAGACCCAGTACTTC,.,once,TRBJ2-5,TRBV2
CSASSDTQYF,TGCAGTGCTAGCTCAGATACGCAGTATTTT,.,.,TRBJ2-3,TRBV20-1
CASSEQITDTQYF,TGTGCCAGTAGTGAGCAGATCACAGATACGCAGTATTTT,.,few,TRBJ2-3,TRBV19
CASSVFSLGSSYEQYF,TGTGCCAGCAGTGTATTTTCGCTGGGCAGTTCCTACGAGCAGTACTTC,.,.,TRBJ2-7,TRBV2
CASSLVPGVTEAFF,TGCGCCAGCAGCTTAGTCCCAGGAGTCACTGAAGCTTTCTTT,.,.,TRBJ1-1,TRBV5-1
CAWGPQNTEAFF,TGTGCCTGGGGTCCTCAGAACACTGAAGCTTTCTTT,.,.,TRBJ1-1,TRBV30
CAWSGTSRF,TGTGCCTGGAGTGGGACATCACGTTTT,.,.,TRBJ1-4,TRBV30
CSVGRTVTDTQYF,TGCAGCGTCGGAAGGACAGTCACAGATACGCAGTATTTT,.,few,TRBJ2-3,TRBV29-1
CASSPWGQGGYEQYF,TGTGCCAGCAGCCCTTGGGGACAGGGGGGTTACGAGCAGTACTTC,TRBD1,.,TRBJ2-7,TRBV25-1
CASSESRAGELFF,TGTGCCAGCAGTGAAAGTCGGGCCGGGGAGCTGTTTTTT,.,.,TRBJ2-2,TRBV2
CASSLFATNEKLFF,TGTGCCAGCAGTCTTTTTGCAACTAATGAAAAACTGTTTTTT,.,.,TRBJ1-4,TRBV11-2
CASRSGSSGNTIYF,TGTGCCAGCAGATCGGGCAGCTCTGGAAACACCATATATTTT,.,few,TRBJ1-3,TRBV7-9
CALNSGRSTDTQYF,TGTGCCCTAAACTCGGGCCGGAGCACAGATACGCAGTATTTT,.,.,TRBJ2-3,TRBV30
CASSEGGRGWNSPLHF,TGTGCCAGCAGTGAAGGTGGACGGGGGTGGAATTCACCCCTCCACTTT,.,.,TRBJ1-6,TRBV25-1
CASSLVDTQYF,TGTGCCAGCAGCTTAGTGGACACGCAGTATTTT,.,once,TRBJ2-3,TRBV11-2
CASSPRDGTFYEQYF,TGTGCCAGCTCACCTAGGGACGGGACTTTCTACGAGCAGTACTTC,.,.,TRBJ2-7,TRBV18
CSVVVVGEQYF,TGCAGCGTTGTTGTCGTTGGCGAGCAGTACTTC,.,.,TRBJ2-7,TRBV29-1